These T cell receptor beta chains were read from a single sample in a study of blood T cell repertoires in COVID-19. TCRdb's copy holds only in-frame clones and misses some; the assay was immunoSEQ multiplex PCR. The sample lists about 160,000 clones, approximately 85% seen once, with 1.1% in the top ten. Sequenced input: peripheral blood. The receptors originated from a man aged 35-49 years with acute or convalescent COVID-19. The CDR3 runs from the conserved cysteine through the conserved F or W. D genes are given only for firm matches. Part of the rows lack a size; the others show once, few, many or a class for expanded clones.

>NA|TRBJ1-6|NA|TRBV19
CASSPQRGHLHF
TGTGCCAGTAGTCCCCAGCGGGGCCACCTCCACTTT
>NA|TRBJ1-2|TRBD1|TRBV7-2
CASSFRGQGSGYTF
TGTGCCAGCAGCTTTAGAGGACAGGGCTCTGGCTACACCTTC
>NA|TRBJ2-7|NA|TRBV7-8
CASSLRAGAYEQYF
TGTGCCAGCAGCTTGAGGGCAGGAGCTTACGAGCAGTACTTC
>NA|TRBJ1-1|TRBD1|TRBV25-1
CASSDPIDRDGTEAFF
TGTGCCAGCAGTGACCCAATCGACAGGGACGGAACTGAAGCTTTCTTT
>NA|TRBJ2-3|TRBD2|TRBV7-9
CASSRTSGGTDTQYF
TGTGCCAGCAGCAGGACTAGCGGGGGGACAGATACGCAGTATTTT
>NA|TRBJ2-5|TRBD2|TRBV5-1
CASSPWGGVDRVQETQYF
TGCGCCAGCAGCCCCTGGGGAGGGGTAGATAGGGTCCAAGAGACCCAGTACTTC
>few|TRBJ1-2|TRBD1|TRBV4-1
CASSQAGTVGGYTF
TGCGCCAGCAGCCAAGCCGGGACAGTGGGAGGCTACACCTTC
>once|TRBJ2-3|TRBD2|TRBV30
CAWSKPLAGRTDTQYF
TGTGCCTGGAGCAAACCCCTAGCGGGGCGCACAGATACGCAGTATTTT
>NA|TRBJ2-2|NA|TRBV7-2
CASSLSGGNTGELFF
TGTGCCAGCAGCTTAAGTGGGGGCAACACCGGGGAGCTGTTTTTT
>NA|TRBJ2-7|NA|TRBV13
CASSGGQDYEQYF
TGTGCCAGCAGCGGGGGCCAGGACTACGAGCAGTACTTC
>NA|TRBJ1-1|NA|TRBV6-2/TRBV6-3
CASSYSVGNTEAFF
TGTGCCAGCAGTTACTCGGTCGGGAACACTGAAGCTTTCTTT
>NA|TRBJ1-5|NA|TRBV4-2
CASSQESGAVHQPQHF
TGTGCCAGCAGCCAAGAATCAGGGGCCGTGCACCAGCCCCAGCATTTT
>NA|TRBJ1-2|NA|TRBV5-4
CASSLASTRRHGYTF
TGTGCCAGCAGCTTGGCCTCAACCCGGAGACATGGCTACACCTTC
>NA|TRBJ2-7|NA|TRBV7-9
CASSVLTYEQYF
TGTGCCAGCAGCGTCCTAACCTACGAGCAGTACTTC
>NA|TRBJ2-2|NA|TRBV20-1
CSASLNGGTGELFF
TGCAGTGCTAGTCTTAACGGGGGCACCGGGGAGCTGTTTTTT
>NA|TRBJ1-4|TRBD1|TRBV19
CASSKERTGGNEKLFF
TGTGCCAGTAGTAAGGAACGGACAGGGGGGAATGAAAAACTGTTTTTT
>NA|TRBJ1-1|TRBD1|TRBV11-2
CASSLEAGTVNTEAFF
TGTGCCAGCAGCTTAGAAGCCGGGACAGTGAACACTGAAGCTTTCTTT
>few|TRBJ2-3|TRBD2|TRBV5-1
CASSPGTSPDTQYF
TGCGCCAGCAGCCCCGGGACTAGCCCAGATACGCAGTATTTT
>NA|TRBJ1-1|NA|TRBV20-1
CSASTVKAFF
TGCAGTGCTAGTACAGTGAAAGCTTTCTTT
>NA|TRBJ1-2|TRBD1|TRBV7-2
CASERQGANYGYTF
TGTGCCAGCGAGCGACAGGGGGCGAACTATGGCTACACCTTC
>NA|TRBJ1-4|NA|TRBV27
CASRNEMLATNEKLFF
TGTGCCAGCAGAAACGAGATGCTCGCAACTAATGAAAAACTGTTTTTT
>NA|TRBJ1-2|NA|TRBV12-3/TRBV12-4
CASSADRNYGYTF
TGTGCCAGCAGTGCCGACAGGAACTATGGCTACACCTTC
>NA|TRBJ2-5|TRBD2|TRBV28
CASGGEVTGLETQYF
TGTGCCAGCGGGGGGGAGGTCACAGGCCTGGAGACCCAGTACTTC
>NA|TRBJ2-2|NA|TRBV27
CASSTLGYSGGGTGELFF
TGTGCCAGCAGTACCCTGGGGTACTCAGGGGGAGGTACCGGGGAGCTGTTTTTT
>NA|TRBJ2-7|TRBD1|TRBV5-8
CASSLGIARDSVTYEQYF
TGTGCCAGCAGCTTGGGCATTGCCCGGGACAGCGTTACCTACGAGCAGTACTTC
>NA|TRBJ1-6|NA|TRBV7-9
CASSLVANSPLHF
TGTGCCAGCAGCTTAGTGGCCAATTCACCCCTCCACTTT